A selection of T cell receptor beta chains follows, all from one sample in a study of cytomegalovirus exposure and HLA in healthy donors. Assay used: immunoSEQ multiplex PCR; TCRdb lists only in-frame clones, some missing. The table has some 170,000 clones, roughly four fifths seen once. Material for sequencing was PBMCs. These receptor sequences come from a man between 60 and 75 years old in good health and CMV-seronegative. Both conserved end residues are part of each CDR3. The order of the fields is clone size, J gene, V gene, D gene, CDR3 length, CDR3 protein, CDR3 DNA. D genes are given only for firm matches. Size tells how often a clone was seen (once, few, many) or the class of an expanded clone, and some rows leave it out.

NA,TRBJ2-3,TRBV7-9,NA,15,CASSSLGGSPDTQYF,TGTGCCAGCAGCTCCCTAGGTGGGAGCCCAGATACGCAGTATTTT
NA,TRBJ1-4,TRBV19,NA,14,CASNNPQGNEKLFF,TGTGCCAGTAATAACCCCCAGGGTAATGAAAAACTGTTTTTT
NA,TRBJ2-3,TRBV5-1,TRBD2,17,CASSPGLAGGQVHTQYF,TGCGCCAGCAGCCCTGGACTAGCGGGAGGGCAAGTCCATACGCAGTATTTT
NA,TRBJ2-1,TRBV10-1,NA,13,CASSGIRDNEQFF,TGCGCCAGCAGTGGCATTCGAGACAATGAGCAGTTCTTC
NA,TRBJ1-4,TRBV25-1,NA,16,CASTEGVWLLNEKLFF,TGTGCCAGCACCGAGGGAGTCTGGTTGCTTAATGAAAAACTGTTTTTT
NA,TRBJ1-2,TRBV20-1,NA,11,CSATRGDGYTF,TGCAGTGCTACCAGGGGAGACGGCTACACCTTC
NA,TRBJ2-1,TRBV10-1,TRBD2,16,CASSGGTSGRGNEQFF,TGCGCCAGCAGTGGGGGTACTAGCGGGAGGGGGAATGAGCAGTTCTTC
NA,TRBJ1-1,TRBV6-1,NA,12,CASSSVGTEAFF,TGTGCCAGCAGTTCGGTTGGCACTGAAGCTTTCTTT
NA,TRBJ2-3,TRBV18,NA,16,CASSPEWTRGTDTQYF,TGTGCCAGCTCACCAGAATGGACTCGCGGCACAGATACGCAGTATTTT
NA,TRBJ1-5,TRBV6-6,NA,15,CASSSGGVSNQPQHF,TGTGCCAGCAGTTCTGGAGGGGTAAGCAATCAGCCCCAGCATTTT
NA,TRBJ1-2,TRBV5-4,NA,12,CASSFSNYGYTF,TGTGCCAGCAGCTTTAGTAACTATGGCTACACCTTC
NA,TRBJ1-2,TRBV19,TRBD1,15,CASSAGTGKSYGYTF,TGTGCCAGTAGTGCGGGGACAGGGAAGAGCTATGGCTACACCTTC
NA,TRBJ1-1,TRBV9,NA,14,CASSRTTQNTEAFF,TGTGCCAGCAGCCGAACAACCCAGAACACTGAAGCTTTCTTT
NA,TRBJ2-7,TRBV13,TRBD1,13,CASSRDRGYEQYF,TGTGCCAGCAGTCGGGACAGGGGCTACGAGCAGTACTTC
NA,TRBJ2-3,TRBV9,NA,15,CASSAGILSTDTQYF,TGTGCCAGCTCCGCGGGGATCCTGAGCACAGATACGCAGTATTTT
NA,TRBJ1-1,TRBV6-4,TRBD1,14,CASSPGQFATEAFF,TGTGCCAGCAGTCCGGGACAGTTCGCTACTGAAGCTTTCTTT
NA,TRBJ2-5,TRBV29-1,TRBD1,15,CSVLGQGATQETQYF,TGCAGCGTGCTTGGACAGGGGGCGACCCAAGAGACCCAGTACTTC
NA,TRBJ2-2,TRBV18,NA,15,CASSSGTMNTGELFF,TGTGCCAGCTCATCCGGGACAATGAACACCGGGGAGCTGTTTTTT
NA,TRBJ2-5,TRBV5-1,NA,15,CASSLVGAEQEAQYF,TGCGCCAGCAGCTTGGTGGGAGCAGAACAAGAGGCCCAGTACTTC
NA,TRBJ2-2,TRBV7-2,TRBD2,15,CASSLSGGSTGELFF,TGTGCCAGCAGCTTAAGCGGGGGGTCCACCGGGGAGCTGTTTTTT
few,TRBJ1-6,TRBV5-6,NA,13,CASSLSRNSPLHF,TGTGCCAGCAGCCTTTCTAGGAATTCACCCCTCCACTTT
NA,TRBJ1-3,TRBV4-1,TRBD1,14,CASSQDRGTVRRDF,TGCGCCAGCAGCCAAGATCGAGGGACAGTGCGGAGGGATTTT
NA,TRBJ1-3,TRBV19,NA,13,CASLTEAGNTIYF,TGTGCCAGTTTGACAGAGGCTGGAAACACCATATATTTT
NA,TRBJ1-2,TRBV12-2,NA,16,CARRTTDAFRGYGYTF,TGTGCAAGGCGGACTACTGACGCCTTCCGGGGCTATGGCTACACCTTC
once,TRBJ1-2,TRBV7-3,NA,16,CASSLGLRGDNYGYTF,TGTGCCAGCAGCTTGGGGCTCCGCGGGGACAACTATGGCTACACCTTC
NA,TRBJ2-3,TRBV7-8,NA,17,CASSSEPWRASTDTQYF,TGTGCCAGCAGCTCAGAACCATGGCGGGCAAGCACAGATACGCAGTATTTT
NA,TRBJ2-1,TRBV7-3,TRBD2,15,CASSLAGGRYNEQFF,TGTGCCAGCAGCTTAGCGGGGGGACGGTACAATGAGCAGTTCTTC
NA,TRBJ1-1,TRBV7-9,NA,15,CASSPLVRANTEAFF,TGTGCCAGCAGCCCCCTTGTCAGGGCGAACACTGAAGCTTTCTTT
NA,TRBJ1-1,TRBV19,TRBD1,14,CASSIRDRGTEAFF,TGTGCCAGTAGTATCCGGGACAGGGGAACTGAAGCTTTCTTT
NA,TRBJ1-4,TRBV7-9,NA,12,CASSTGGRELFF,TGTGCCAGCAGCACCGGCGGGAGGGAACTGTTTTTT
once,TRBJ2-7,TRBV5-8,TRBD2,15,CASSFGLAGTYEQYF,TGTGCCAGCAGCTTCGGACTAGCGGGAACCTACGAGCAGTACTTC
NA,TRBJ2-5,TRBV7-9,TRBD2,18,CSSGKLAGGPLVWETQYF,TGTTCCAGCGGCAAGCTAGCGGGAGGGCCTTTGGTGTGGGAGACCCAGTACTTC
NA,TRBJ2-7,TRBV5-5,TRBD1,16,CASSRRLGQGAVEQYF,TGTGCCAGCAGCCGAAGGTTAGGACAGGGGGCGGTCGAGCAGTACTTC
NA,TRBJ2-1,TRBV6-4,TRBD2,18,CASSDFSPAGATYNEQFF,TGTGCCAGCAGTGACTTTAGTCCAGCGGGGGCAACTTACAATGAGCAGTTCTTC
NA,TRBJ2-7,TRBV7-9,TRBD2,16,CASSLGGTSGSYEQYF,TGTGCCAGCAGCTTAGGCGGGACTAGCGGGAGCTACGAGCAGTACTTC
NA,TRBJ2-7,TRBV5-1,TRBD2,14,CASSFAGGPDEQYF,TGCGCCAGCAGCTTCGCGGGAGGGCCGGACGAGCAGTACTTC
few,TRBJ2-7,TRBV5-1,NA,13,CASSLTQTYEQYF,TGCGCCAGCAGCCTGACACAAACCTACGAGCAGTACTTC
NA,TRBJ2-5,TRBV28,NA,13,CASSFLDRETQYF,TGTGCCAGCAGTTTTTTAGATAGAGAGACCCAGTACTTC
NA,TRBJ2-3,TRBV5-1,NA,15,CASSYSGDYTDTQYF,TGCGCCAGCAGCTATTCCGGGGATTACACAGATACGCAGTATTTT
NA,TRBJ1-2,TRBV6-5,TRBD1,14,CASSTGGASGGYTF,TGTGCCAGCAGTACAGGGGGCGCTTCGGGCGGCTACACCTTC
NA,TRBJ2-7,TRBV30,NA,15,CAWSVGGGGKYEQYF,TGTGCCTGGAGTGTAGGAGGGGGCGGAAAGTACGAGCAGTACTTC
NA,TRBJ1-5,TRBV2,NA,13,CASMVQYNQPQHF,TGTGCCAGCATGGTACAGTATAATCAGCCCCAGCATTTT
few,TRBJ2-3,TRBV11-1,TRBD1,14,CASSRDRGRDTQYF,TGTGCCAGCAGCCGGGACAGGGGGAGGGATACGCAGTATTTT